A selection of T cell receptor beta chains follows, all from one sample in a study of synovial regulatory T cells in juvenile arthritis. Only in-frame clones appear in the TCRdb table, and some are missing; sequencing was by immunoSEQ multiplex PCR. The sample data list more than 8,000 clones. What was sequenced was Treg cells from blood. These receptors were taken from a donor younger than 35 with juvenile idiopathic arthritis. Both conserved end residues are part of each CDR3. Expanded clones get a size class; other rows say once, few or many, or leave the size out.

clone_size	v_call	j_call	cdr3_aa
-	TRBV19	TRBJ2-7	CASRPTAMSYEQYF
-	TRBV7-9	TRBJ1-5	CASREHRDGPQHF
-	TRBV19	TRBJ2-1	CASIGKDSYNEQFF
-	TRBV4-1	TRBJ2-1	CASSKPGQGLYNEQFF
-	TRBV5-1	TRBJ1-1	CASWGQKNTEAFF
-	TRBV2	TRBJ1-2	CASGGLPTPF
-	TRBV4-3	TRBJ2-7	CASSQDFHRGSYEQYF
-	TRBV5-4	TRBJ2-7	CASSLSPWGEQYF
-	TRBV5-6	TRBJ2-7	CASTTRYPGSYEQYF
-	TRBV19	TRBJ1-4	CASTTSGRGATNEKLFF
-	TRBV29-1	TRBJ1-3	CSVAGTVSGNTIYF
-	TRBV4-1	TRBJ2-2	CASSLTRNTGELFF
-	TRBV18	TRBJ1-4	CASSPFGRGLSNEKLFF
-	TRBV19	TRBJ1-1	CASSMTGDTEAFF
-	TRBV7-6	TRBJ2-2	CASSLVLAGELFF
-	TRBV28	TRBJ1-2	CASSLGSVGYTF
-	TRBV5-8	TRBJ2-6	CASSLDRGPGGANVLTF
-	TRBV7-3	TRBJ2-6	CASSLRVSGANVLTF
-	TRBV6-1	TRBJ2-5	CASSTGQGRPETQYF
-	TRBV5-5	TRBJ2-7	CASSVNYEQYF
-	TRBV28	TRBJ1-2	CASRTNYGYTF
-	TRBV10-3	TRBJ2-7	CATLWDRSYEQYF
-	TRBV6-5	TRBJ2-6	CASSKVSGANVLTF
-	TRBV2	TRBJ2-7	CASRTPGQGVRDEQYF
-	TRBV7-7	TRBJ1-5	CASSLQGGTGQPQHF
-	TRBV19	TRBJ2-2	CASKTRRTRTGGLGGDFGELFF
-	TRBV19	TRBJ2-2	CASSIYRPWGTGELFF
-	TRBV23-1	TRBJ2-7	CASSQRFEQYF
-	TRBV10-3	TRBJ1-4	CAISEGLYRKLFF
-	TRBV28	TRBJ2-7	CASSPAGWRILQQYF
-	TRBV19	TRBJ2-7	CASSISETYEQYF
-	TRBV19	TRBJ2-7	CATGTGLYEQYF
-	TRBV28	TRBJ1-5	CASSRNPQHF
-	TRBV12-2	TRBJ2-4	CASRLVYGGRNIQYF
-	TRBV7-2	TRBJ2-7	CASSSGQGRDEQYF
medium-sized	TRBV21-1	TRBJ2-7	CASSKAWDSSYEQYF
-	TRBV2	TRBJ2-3	CASSKGYTDTQYF
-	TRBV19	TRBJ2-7	CASSIGQGAGEQYF
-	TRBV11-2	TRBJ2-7	CASSLVPLSHRRDTPQYF
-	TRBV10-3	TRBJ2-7	CAISLRQGVLYF
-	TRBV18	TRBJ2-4	CASSLDRAKNIQYF
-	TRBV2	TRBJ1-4	CASKPGRSNEKLFF
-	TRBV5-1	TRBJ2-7	CASSPVAGPEQYF
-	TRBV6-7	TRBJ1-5	CASSPGRGINQPQHF
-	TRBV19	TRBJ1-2	CASTFAGGRYGYTF
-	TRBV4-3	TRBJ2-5	CASSQDSGGASKTQYF
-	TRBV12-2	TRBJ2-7	CASRPYINYEQYF
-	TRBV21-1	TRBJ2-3	CASSNTDDTDTQYF
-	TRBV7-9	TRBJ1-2	CASSLGQGFLYGYTF
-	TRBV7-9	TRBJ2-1	CASRKPGLAVDEQFF
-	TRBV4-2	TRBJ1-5	CASSHHPGQGNQPQHF
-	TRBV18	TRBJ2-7	CASSPGQGERSYEQYF